These 10 T cell receptor beta chains came from one sample sequenced in a study of T-cell memory formation after mild COVID-19. MiXCR was run by TCRdb on the 5' RACE reads, yielding one entry per CDR3 protein. The data show approximately 30,000 distinct CDR3 sequences, with 7.7% seen just once and roughly 27% held by the top ten. The sequenced sample consisted of PBMCs or a T cell subset sorted from them (not recorded which). The receptors were sampled from a man younger than 35 who had mild COVID-19 (a few samples of this study predate the infection). Cell type and time point are not known.

This clonotype was counted ten times or more. The chain joins TRBV27 to TRBJ2-3; perhaps TRBD2 as D (7 bases). The CDR3 has 16 amino acids. CDR1 and CDR2 (germline): MNHEY, SMNVEV (reference sequence). The V and J ends lost 5 bases and 8 bases respectively, with 23 bases between them. The chain's CDR3 is CASSPPYGGRMGTQYF. DNA of the CDR3: TGTGCCAGCAGTCCGCCCTACGGGGGGCGGATGGGTACGCAGTATTTT.

The chain employs TRBV11-2 and TRBJ2-5, with TRBD2 matching over 9 bases. Trimming removed 2 bases from V and 2 bases from J; junction bases left unmatched: 24. Germline V lookup: CDR1 SGHAT, CDR2 FQNNGV. The CDR3 spans 22 residues. The CDR3 region has the DNA TGTGCCAGCAGCTTAAGGTCATTCAACCTGGCGGGGGGGCCCGTACAACAAGAGACCCAGTACTTC. It codes for CASSLRSFNLAGGPVQQETQYF.

This clonotype has at least ten counts. The CDR3 DNA sequence: TGTGCCAGCAGCGGGACACTAAGAAACACTGAAGCTTTCTTT. It translates to CASSGTLRNTEAFF. The chain combines TRBV7-9 with TRBJ1-1, with D perhaps matching TRBD1 (6 bases). The CDR3 loop spans 14 amino acids. Germline V gene sequence: CDR1 SEHNR, CDR2 FQNEAQ (reference sequence). V lost 5 bases and J 2 bases, leaving 12 bases between the germline ends.

This clonotype has at least ten counts. The chain employs TRBV20-1 and TRBJ1-1; 9 nucleotides line up with TRBD1. The CDR3 spans 10 residues. The V gene end was trimmed by 5 bases and the J gene end by 9 bases; junction bases not matched to a gene: 1. Germline lookup yields CDR1 DFQATT and CDR2 SNEGSKA (reference sequence). The CDR3 region is CSAGQGQAFF. In DNA form, the CDR3 reads TGCAGTGCTGGACAGGGGCAAGCTTTCTTT.

At least ten counts were recorded for this clonotype. This chain links TRBV20-1 with TRBJ1-5; D might be TRBD1 (6 bases). This CDR3 spans 13 amino acids. V lost 6 bases, J lost 7 bases, and 16 bases lay in between. Germline V gene sequence: CDR1 DFQATT, CDR2 SNEGSKA (reference sequence). The CDR3 spells CSANTGSGQPQHF. CDR3 nucleotides: TGCAGTGCCAATACAGGGAGTGGGCAGCCCCAGCATTTT.

This clonotype showed up just a few times. The rearrangement links TRBV6-2 or TRBV6-3 to TRBJ1-1, with 7 positions matching TRBD1. This CDR3 spans 18 amino acids. V shed 0 bases, J shed 0 bases, and the junction held 10 bases outside the gene matches. CDR1 and CDR2 from the germline V gene are MNHEY and SVGEGT. CDR3 in amino acids: CASSYSSRGVRMNTEAFF. The CDR3 DNA reads TGTGCCAGCAGTTACTCTTCCAGGGGGGTTCGAATGAACACTGAAGCTTTCTTT.

This clonotype was recorded many times. The V gene is TRBV6-5, the J gene TRBJ2-3, with TRBD2 matching 9 bases. This CDR3 region has 17 residues. The V and J ends lost 2 bases and 5 bases, in that order; junction bases with no gene match: 11. Germline V gene lookup returns CDR1 MNHEY and CDR2 SVGAGI. Here the CDR3 DNA reads TGTGCCAGCAGTTACGGCGCCGGCGGGGGGGCAGGAGATACGCAGTATTTT. Translating it yields CASSYGAGGGAGDTQYF.

This clonotype turned up a few times. The chain is built from TRBV20-1 and TRBJ1-5; D is unclear. Germline CDR1 is DFQATT and CDR2 is SNEGSKA (reference sequence). The CDR3 extends over 14 amino acids. V was clipped by 6 bases and J by 4 bases, with 16 bases between them. CDR3 in DNA: TGCAGTGCACCGTCAACCGTTGGAAATCAGCCCCAGCATTTT. Translating it yields CSAPSTVGNQPQHF.

The gene calls are TRBV7-6 and TRBJ1-1; 7 nucleotides align to TRBD1. Unmatched junction bases numbered 7, after V lost 4 bases and J lost 8 bases. Germline V CDR1 and CDR2: SGHVS, FNYEAQ. The CDR3 runs to 13 residues. The CDR3 sequence: CASSSRQDREAFF. In DNA, the CDR3 is TGTGCCAGCAGCTCTCGCCAGGACAGGGAAGCTTTCTTT.

The chain combines TRBV5-4 with TRBJ1-1; D might be TRBD1 (6 bases). V was pared by 2 bases and J by 11 bases, with 13 bases between. The CDR3 totals 12 residues. CDR1 is SGHNT and CDR2 is YYREEE in the germline V gene (reference sequence). The CDR3 DNA reads TGTGCCAGCAGCTTTTATAGACAGGCGGCTTTCTTT. Amino acid sequence: CASSFYRQAAFF. Variable domain in full (rest from reference TRBV5-4 and TRBJ1-1): ETGVTQSPTHLIKTRGQQVTLRCSSQSGHNTVSWYQQALGQGPQFIFQYYREEENGRGNFPPRFSGLQFPNYSSELNVNALELDDSALYLCASSFYRQAAFFGQGTRLTVV.